The 31 T cell receptor beta chains below were found in one sample sequenced in a study of Graves' ophthalmopathy and Graves' hyperthyroidism. Amplification from RNA transcripts yielded the TCR beta CDR3 regions. HTBI-primed first-round RT-PCR preceded second-round multiplex PCR. TCRdb independently ran MiXCR on the multiplex PCR reads; one entry per CDR3 protein. This sample yields over 200,000 distinct CDR3 sequences, of which 25% to 30% are seen a single time; 8.5% to 9.5% belongs to the top ten. Material: peripheral blood. Receptor source: a man aged 50 or older with Graves' ophthalmopathy.

V and J are TRBV12-3 or TRBV12-4 and TRBJ2-7; D gene unclear. The CDR3 totals 14 residues. V shed 3 bases and J shed 6 bases, with 15 bases lying between them. The CDR3 DNA follows: TGTGCCAGCAGTTTCCCCCTAACTGGCGGCGAGCAGTACTTC. As protein: CASSFPLTGGEQYF.

This clonotype was observed at least ten times. This sequence joins TRBV24-1 and TRBJ1-1; D possibly corresponds to TRBD1 (5 bases). CDR1 and CDR2 from the germline V gene are KGHDR and SFDVKD. The CDR3 is 14 residues long. Trimming took off 9 bases at V and 9 bases at J, with 22 bases between the two ends. The CDR3, as DNA: TGTGCCACCGCGGACCGGAGCAGGGAGGGGAAAGCTTTCTTT. Translated, it gives CATADRSREGKAFF.

This clonotype was seen at least ten times. This chain joins TRBV27 and TRBJ1-1, with D possibly TRBD1 on 5 matching bases. The V gene's germline CDR1 is MNHEY and CDR2 SMNVEV (reference sequence). The CDR3 totals 14 residues. Trimming took 6 bases from V and 4 from J, leaving 15 bases between them. The CDR3 coding sequence is TGTGCCAGCAGACAGCGGGGCCTGGTCACTGAAGCTTTCTTT. This codes for CASRQRGLVTEAFF.

This clonotype was seen only a few times. This sequence joins TRBV12-3 or TRBV12-4 and TRBJ2-5; the D gene is possibly TRBD2 (6 bases). This CDR3 has 15 residues. Deletions cut 5 bases from V and 9 bases from J, with 22 bases between. This chain's CDR3 is CASSIGTVPKKAQYF. In DNA, the CDR3 is TGTGCCAGCAGTATTGGGACTGTCCCCAAGAAGGCCCAGTACTTC.

The chain recombines TRBV12-3 or TRBV12-4 with TRBJ2-5, with D tentatively TRBD2 (5 bases). The CDR3 totals 13 residues. V lost 6 bases and J lost 6, with 14 bases in between. The CDR3 bases are TGTGCCAGCAGCGACGGAGGTGGGAAGACCCAGTACTTC. It translates to CASSDGGGKTQYF.

This clonotype was seen repeatedly, ten times or more. This sequence joins TRBV28 and TRBJ2-6; no firm D call. There are 18 residues in the CDR3. Germline lookup yields CDR1 MDHEN and CDR2 SYDVKM. Trimming took off 2 bases at V and 2 bases at J, with 16 bases between the two ends. This chain's CDR3 is CASSLSRPGVAGANVLTF. The DNA of the CDR3 is TGTGCCAGCAGTTTAAGCAGGCCTGGGGTCGCTGGGGCCAACGTCCTGACTTTC.

The rearrangement joins TRBV6-1 to TRBJ1-3; D gene uncertain. The V gene's germline CDR1 is MNHNS and CDR2 SASEGT. V shed 2 bases and J shed 0 bases, with 8 bases lying between them. This CDR3 spans 15 amino acids. As DNA, the CDR3 is TGTGCCAGCAGTGAAAGGCTCCCCTCTGGAAACACCATATATTTT. Translating gives CASSERLPSGNTIYF.

This clonotype was seen at least ten times. V and J are TRBV4-1 and TRBJ2-7; TRBD1 matches 12 bases. From germline, CDR1 is MGHRA and CDR2 YSYEKL. V lost 4 bases, J lost 5 bases, and 6 bases stayed unmatched. The length of the CDR3 is 15 residues. In DNA form, the CDR3 reads TGCGCCAGCAGCCCGGGGACAGGGGGCGTCGACGAGCAGTACTTC. It yields the protein CASSPGTGGVDEQYF.

CDR3 nucleotide sequence: TGCAGTGCCGGGACACTGGGCGACGGTGAAGCTTTCTTT. Its translation: CSAGTLGDGEAFF. The chain recombines TRBV20-1 with TRBJ1-1; D perhaps matches TRBD1 (6 bases). Trimming cost V 6 bases and J 7 bases, with 18 bases left between them. Germline assignment: CDR1 DFQATT and CDR2 SNEGSKA (reference sequence). The CDR3 has 13 residues.

This chain connects TRBV6-4 to TRBJ2-2, with 7 positions matching TRBD2. The CDR3 totals 14 residues. CDR1 and CDR2 (germline): MRHNA, SNTAGT. Unmatched junction bases numbered 6, after V lost 6 bases and J lost 5 bases. In DNA form, the CDR3 reads TGTGCCAGCAGAATAGCGGGCACTACCGGGGAGCTGTTTTTT. As protein: CASRIAGTTGELFF.

This sequence joins TRBV6-5 and TRBJ2-2, with D unclear. CDR3 length: 13 residues. The germline gives CDR1 MNHEY, CDR2 SVGAGI. V was trimmed by 4 bases and J by 9 bases, leaving 12 bases between them. The CDR3 sequence is CASSSAALRELFF. The CDR3 region has the DNA TGTGCCAGCAGTTCGGCAGCACTTCGGGAGCTGTTTTTT.

This clonotype was counted at least ten times. The chain joins TRBV18 to TRBJ1-1, with D possibly TRBD1 on 5 matching bases. The CDR3 is 14 residues long. Germline V CDR1 and CDR2: KGHSH, LQKENI. V shed 3 bases and J shed 4 bases, with 12 bases lying between them. The CDR3 protein is CASSPGQSGTEAFF. Written as DNA, the CDR3 is TGTGCCAGCTCACCGGGGCAAAGTGGCACTGAAGCTTTCTTT.

CDR3 nucleotide sequence: TGTGCCAGCAAGCGTCCGTCAGGGGATGGCTACACCTTC. This sequence encodes CASKRPSGDGYTF. The J gene is TRBJ1-2, the V gene TRBV6-8; tentatively, D is TRBD1 (6 bases). The CDR3 is 13 residues long. Germline-derived CDR1 and CDR2 are MNHGY and SAAAGT. Deletions cut 7 bases from V and 6 bases from J, with 15 bases between.

The CDR3, as DNA: TGTGCCACCAGTGATTCCGGAACCGGGACAGCCTCCTACGAGCAGTACTTC. Its protein is CATSDSGTGTASYEQYF. The gene calls are TRBV24-1 and TRBJ2-7; TRBD1 matches 7 bases. With 2 bases clipped from V and 0 bases from J, the junction kept 9 bases outside the gene matches. The CDR3 is 17 amino acids. Germline assignment: CDR1 KGHDR and CDR2 SFDVKD.

This clonotype was found a few times. The CDR3 region is CASSQGTGTEAFF. CDR3 nucleotides: TGTGCCAGCAGCCAGGGGACAGGCACTGAAGCTTTCTTT. The chain carries TRBV7-3 and TRBJ1-1; 8 positions agree with TRBD1. V was pared by 5 bases and J by 4 bases, with 3 bases of the junction left unmatched. Germline-derived CDR1 and CDR2 are SGHTA and FQGTGA. The CDR3 extends over 13 amino acids.

This clonotype was picked up many times. This chain connects TRBV4-3 to TRBJ1-1; the D gene is possibly TRBD1 (5 bases). The CDR3 has 13 residues. CDR1 is LGHNA, CDR2 YSLEER, per germline. The germline V and J ends were trimmed by 5 bases and 0 bases, with 7 bases remaining between them. For the CDR3, the DNA is TGCGCCAGCAGCTTGGACATGAACACTGAAGCTTTCTTT. This translates into CASSLDMNTEAFF.

At least ten counts were recorded for this clonotype. The V and J genes are TRBV6-5 and TRBJ2-7, with 13 bases fitting TRBD2. V lost 7 bases, J lost 5 bases, and 5 bases stayed unmatched. This CDR3 contains 14 residues. From germline, CDR1 is MNHEY and CDR2 SVGAGI. Here the CDR3 DNA reads TGTGCCAGCACCCGAGGACTAGCGGGAGACGAGCAGTACTTC. Amino acids: CASTRGLAGDEQYF.

In its sample, this clonotype was seen many times. The chain links TRBV12-3 or TRBV12-4 to TRBJ2-5; 9 bases map to TRBD1. J lost 4 bases, V lost 2 bases, and 11 bases had no gene match. This CDR3 contains 17 residues. The DNA of the CDR3 is TGTGCCAGCAGTTTACGAGCCGGGACAGGGCGGGGAGAGACCCAGTACTTC. This translates into CASSLRAGTGRGETQYF.

Ten or more counts support this clonotype. This chain joins TRBV6-2 or TRBV6-3 and TRBJ2-5, with D tentatively TRBD2 (6 bases). This CDR3 contains 12 residues. The V end lost 7 bases, the J end lost 3 bases, and 9 bases lay between the germline ends. Germline-derived CDR1 and CDR2 are MNHEY and SVGEGT. Here the CDR3 DNA reads TGTGCCAGCAACTCGGGAGAAGAGACCCAGTACTTC. Residues: CASNSGEETQYF.

This clonotype was picked up one time. The chain is built from TRBV11-2 and TRBJ1-2; D is unresolved. The germline V gene encodes CDR1 SGHAT and CDR2 FQNNGV. This CDR3 region has 14 residues. V lost 0 bases and J 3 bases, leaving 8 bases between the germline ends. The CDR3: CASSLDSMDYGYTF. The CDR3 DNA follows: TGTGCCAGCAGCTTAGATTCGATGGACTATGGCTACACCTTC.

This clonotype was seen ten or more times. V gene TRBV5-1 combines with J gene TRBJ1-2, with D hard to call. The V end lost 0 bases, the J end lost 2 bases, and 8 bases lay between the germline ends. The CDR3 spans 14 residues. Germline CDR1 and CDR2: SGHRS and YFSETQ. CDR3 loop: CASSLGGRNYGYTF. The CDR3 DNA sequence: TGCGCCAGCAGCTTGGGTGGCAGAAACTATGGCTACACCTTC.

The sample holds many counts of this clonotype. CDR3 amino acids: CASSLGLMNTEAFF. The CDR3 DNA follows: TGTGCCAGCAGTTTGGGCCTAATGAACACTGAAGCTTTCTTT. V and J are TRBV6-2 or TRBV6-3 and TRBJ1-1; no definite D call. The CDR3 length is 14 residues. Per germline, CDR1 MNHEY and CDR2 SVGEGT. V was shortened by 4 bases and J by 0 bases, with 9 bases between the two germline ends.

This clonotype was counted ten times or more. This sequence joins TRBV28 and TRBJ1-1, with 7 nucleotides matching TRBD1. This CDR3 comprises 18 residues. Germline trimming cut 6 bases from V and 1 base from J; bases unmatched to any gene: 17. Per the germline V gene, CDR1 is MDHEN and CDR2 is SYDVKM. The CDR3 reads CASSSQGREAGGNTEAFF. CDR3 DNA: TGTGCCAGCAGCTCCCAGGGGAGAGAGGCAGGGGGGAACACTGAAGCTTTCTTT.

This clonotype has a count of ten or more. This sequence joins TRBV7-9 and TRBJ2-7; 7 nucleotides align to TRBD2. Germline-derived CDR1 and CDR2 are SEHNR and FQNEAQ (reference sequence). The CDR3 sequence is 15 residues long. The ends lost 5 bases at V and 6 bases at J; junction bases unmatched: 13. CDR3 loop: CASSPFSGGAGEQYF. The CDR3 DNA reads as TGTGCCAGCAGCCCCTTCTCGGGGGGAGCGGGCGAGCAGTACTTC.

This chain joins TRBV6-2 or TRBV6-3 and TRBJ1-1; D is uncertain. The germline gives CDR1 MNHEY, CDR2 SVGEGT. The CDR3 is made up of 16 amino acids. Trimming took off 7 bases at V and 3 bases at J, with 21 bases between the two ends. The CDR3: CASTAGWRIRDTEAFF. The CDR3 DNA sequence: TGTGCCAGCACCGCGGGTTGGCGGATTAGGGACACTGAAGCTTTCTTT.

In nucleotides, the CDR3 is TGTGCCACCAGCAGCCTAGGGACTGCCCATCAAGAGACCCAGTACTTC. This codes for CATSSLGTAHQETQYF. This chain uses TRBV15 with TRBJ2-5, with a weak D call TRBD2 (6 bases). V shed 3 bases and J shed 2 bases, with 16 bases lying between them. Germline CDR1 is LNHNV and CDR2 is YYDKDF (reference sequence). The CDR3 has 16 amino acids.

This clonotype was seen repeatedly, ten times or more. The chain has TRBV28 and TRBJ1-1, with D uncertain. Per germline, CDR1 MDHEN and CDR2 SYDVKM. The CDR3 is 13 amino acids. The V gene lost 8 bases and the J gene lost 6 bases, with 16 bases spanning the gap. This CDR3 is CASSPAPVPEAFF. CDR3 bases: TGTGCCAGCTCTCCGGCGCCGGTACCTGAAGCTTTCTTT.

This clonotype was detected only once. This chain joins TRBV7-8 and TRBJ1-1; D is uncertain. Trimming pared 8 bases from V and 3 bases from J, leaving 16 bases between. This CDR3 is 14 amino acids long. The germline CDR1 and CDR2 sequences are SGHVS and FQNEAQ. In nucleotides, the CDR3 is TGTGCCAGCGAACCGAGGCTGATAGACACTGAAGCTTTCTTT. This gives the protein CASEPRLIDTEAFF.

The J gene is TRBJ2-5, the V gene TRBV28; the match to TRBD2 covers 10 bases. After removal of 5 bases from V and 2 bases from J, the junction contained 5 bases not matched to a gene. The CDR3 is 15 residues long. The germline V gene encodes CDR1 MDHEN and CDR2 SYDVKM. The CDR3 reads CASSGSSGGQETQYF. The CDR3 DNA sequence: TGTGCCAGCAGTGGATCTAGCGGGGGACAAGAGACCCAGTACTTC.

This clonotype was seen ten or more times. The chain is built from TRBV28 and TRBJ2-4, with 11 bases fitting TRBD1. There are 15 residues in the CDR3. CDR1 and CDR2 from the germline V gene are MDHEN and SYDVKM. The V gene end was trimmed by 1 base and the J gene end by 8 bases; junction bases not matched to a gene: 4. CDR3 residues: CASSLSGQGADIQYF. The DNA of the CDR3 is TGTGCCAGCAGTTTATCTGGACAGGGGGCGGACATTCAGTACTTC.

This clonotype was seen repeatedly, ten times or more. The rearrangement joins TRBV30 to TRBJ1-1; no clear D gene. V was cut by 4 bases and J by 4 bases, with 13 bases left in between. CDR3 size: 13 residues. Per the germline V gene, CDR1 is GTSNPN and CDR2 is SVGIG (reference sequence). The CDR3 DNA reads as TGTGCCTGGACGTACGGCCAGAGCACTGAAGCTTTCTTT. This sequence encodes CAWTYGQSTEAFF.